Here is one TCR beta chain with its context. Antigen: not known. Through a sample-barcoded 5' primer and a J-beta primer mix, a second PCR was run for roughly 6 to 12 cycles. A template-switch adaptor containing 12 random nucleotides labeled each cDNA molecule. TCRdb independently ran MiXCR on the 5' RACE reads; one entry per CDR3 protein. The sample contains approximately 1.5 million distinct CDR3 sequences, roughly 32% of which appear only once. This sample stems from a study of blood T cells in healthy people across ages. Points from the study as a whole: CMV status of donors was unknown, possibly confounding expanded clonotype changes.

Looked up from germline, CDR1 is SGHRS and CDR2 is YFSETQ. The CDR3 contains 18 residues. Trimming removed 7 bases from V and 6 bases from J; junction bases left unmatched: 16. The receptor's source is a woman aged 30 to 39 in good health. The genes are TRBV5-1 and TRBJ2-1; 13 bases match TRBD2. The sequencing input was blood. The CDR3 nucleotides read TGCGCCAGCGCCGGGACTAGCGGGACCTGGGGTTCGGGCAATGAGCAGTTCTTC. Translation gives CASAGTSGTWGSGNEQFF.